This T cell receptor (beta chain) was sequenced during a study of CD8 T cells in Susac syndrome. RNA totalling about 0.5 to 1 ug underwent reverse transcription with random hexamers. The TCR beta CDR3 was amplified by immunoSEQ multiplex PCR across 54 Vbeta, 13 Jbeta. TCRdb reanalysed the immunoSEQ multiplex PCR reads using MiXCR and keeps one entry per CDR3 protein. The table records 150,000 to 200,000 distinct CDR3 sequences, approximately 93% of them present only once. Whole-study findings and limits: The study conceded that relatively few individuals underwent its TCR sequencing and HLA analysis.

CD8+ and CD4+ T cells taken from blood had their TCR beta sequenced. Negative isolation yielded CD4+ and CD8+ T cells, and FACS enriched TEMRA cells. With regard to this clonotype: Its antigen is currently unknown.

V trimming: 2 bases; J trimming: 0 bases; junction bases outside the gene matches: 5. From germline, CDR1 is SGHDT and CDR2 YYEEEE. There are 16 residues in the CDR3. The gene calls are TRBV5-6 and TRBJ2-1, with TRBD1 matching over 7 bases. The source material was CD4+ T cells from PBMCs. The receptor's source is a human donor with multiple sclerosis. The CDR3 protein is CASSFLDRPSYNEQFF. Written as DNA, the CDR3 is TGTGCCAGCAGCTTCTTGGACAGGCCCTCCTACAATGAGCAGTTCTTC.